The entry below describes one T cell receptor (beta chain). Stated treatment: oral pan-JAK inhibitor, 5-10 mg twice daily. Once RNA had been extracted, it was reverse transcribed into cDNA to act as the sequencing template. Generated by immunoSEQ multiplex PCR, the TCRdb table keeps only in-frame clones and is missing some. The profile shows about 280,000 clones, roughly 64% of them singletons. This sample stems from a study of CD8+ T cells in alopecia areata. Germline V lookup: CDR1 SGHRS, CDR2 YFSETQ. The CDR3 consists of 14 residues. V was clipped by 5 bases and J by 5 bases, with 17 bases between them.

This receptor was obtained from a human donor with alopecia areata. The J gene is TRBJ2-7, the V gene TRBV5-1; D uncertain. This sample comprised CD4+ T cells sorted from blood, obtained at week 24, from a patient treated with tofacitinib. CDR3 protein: CASSNGAGVDEQYF. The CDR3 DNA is TGCGCCAGCAGTAACGGAGCTGGGGTGGACGAGCAGTACTTC.